Below, one TCR beta chain is given with its context. Here immunoSEQ multiplex PCR was the method, and the copy in TCRdb shows in-frame clones only, minus some. The table lists 75,000 to 100,000 clones, 95% of them singletons. The CDR3 consists of 13 residues. Germline CDR1 and CDR2: MGHDK and SYGVNS. V lost 3 bases, J lost 4 bases, and 8 bases lay in between. This entry comes from a study of technical replicates of blood from several donors. This receptor was taken from a human donor in good health. The gene calls are TRBV25-1 and TRBJ2-3; possibly TRBD2 for D (6 bases). What was sequenced was T cells isolated from PBMCs. The CDR3 DNA reads as TGTGCCAGCAGTGACCAGCGGGCAGATACGCAGTATTTT. Amino acids: CASSDQRADTQYF.